The 28 T cell receptor beta chains presented below share a single source sample, sequenced in a study of CD8+CD57+ T cells in acquired aplastic anemia. Sequenced patients had shown CD8+CD57+ cell expansion by flow cytometry. The TCR beta profiling, which covered VDJ combination and CDR3 sequence, was carried out using genomic DNA as the template. TCRdb processed the reads anew with MiXCR; each CDR3 protein has one entry. The table includes around 190,000 distinct CDR3 sequences, approximately 48% detected once. Sequenced input: sorted CD4+, CD8+, or CD8+CD57+ T cells (not recorded which) from PBMCs. These receptors were taken from a human donor with aplastic anemia.

Points on this clonotype: With a much larger clone just one base away, this may be a read error. The chain couples TRBV5-1 to TRBJ1-2; D not certain. CDR3 length: 13 residues. CDR1 is SGHRS and CDR2 is YFSETQ in the germline V gene. V shed 4 bases and J shed 1 base, with 8 bases lying between them. In DNA form, the CDR3 reads TGCGCCAGCAGCCTAGGGCTTAACTATGGCTACACCTTC. Translated, it gives CASSLGLNYGYTF.

This clonotype was found many times. The chain is built from TRBV5-1 and TRBJ2-5; D is possibly TRBD1 (5 bases). Trimming stripped 0 bases from V and 6 bases from J, with 15 bases between. Germline V gene data show CDR1 as SGHRS and CDR2 as YFSETQ. The CDR3 is 15 residues long. CDR3 protein: CASSLGQGKTQTQYF. The CDR3 DNA follows: TGCGCCAGCAGCTTGGGGCAGGGAAAGACCCAGACCCAGTACTTC.

This clonotype was seen only a few times. The chain is built from TRBV5-4 and TRBJ1-1, with unresolved D. V was pared by 2 bases and J by 0 bases, with 11 bases between. CDR1 is SGHNT and CDR2 is YYREEE in the germline V gene (reference sequence). This CDR3 has 15 residues. CDR3 sequence reads: CASSFGQSLNTEAFF. For the CDR3, the DNA is TGTGCCAGCAGCTTTGGGCAGTCTTTGAACACTGAAGCTTTCTTT.

The genes are TRBV20-1 and TRBJ2-7; D remains unclear. This CDR3 region has 13 residues. V lost 1 base and J 3 bases, leaving 10 bases between the germline ends. CDR1 is DFQATT, CDR2 SNEGSKA, per germline (reference sequence). CDR3 in amino acids: CSARGPAGYEQYF. The CDR3 nucleotides are TGCAGTGCTAGAGGTCCAGCTGGCTACGAGCAGTACTTC.

This clonotype was counted at least ten times. The rearrangement links TRBV19 to TRBJ2-2, with 9 bases matching TRBD1. J lost 4 bases, V lost 10 bases, and 10 bases had no gene match. CDR3 length equals 15 residues. Germline V CDR1 and CDR2: LNHDA, SQIVND (reference sequence). As DNA, the CDR3 is TGTGCCACCAAGGGTACAGGGGGCAGCACCGGGGAGCTGTTTTTT. It specifies CATKGTGGSTGELFF.

The V and J genes are TRBV20-1 and TRBJ2-1, with TRBD2 identical over 9 bases. V lost 1 base, J lost 5 bases, and 6 bases stayed unmatched. The CDR3 consists of 15 residues. Germline loops: CDR1 DFQATT, CDR2 SNEGSKA (reference sequence). Written as DNA, the CDR3 is TGCAGTGCTAGAGGCCTAGCGGGATTCGACAATGAGCAGTTCTTC. Translating it yields CSARGLAGFDNEQFF.

The CDR3 reads CASSGIGGSDQPQHF. In DNA, the CDR3 is TGTGCCAGCAGTGGTATAGGGGGCAGTGATCAGCCCCAGCATTTT. The chain links TRBV2 to TRBJ1-5, with 7 bases matching TRBD1. Germline V gives CDR1 SNHLY, CDR2 FYNNEI. This CDR3 is built from 15 residues. With 4 bases clipped from V and 5 bases from J, the junction kept 8 bases outside the gene matches.

This chain connects TRBV24-1 to TRBJ1-2, with D perhaps matching TRBD1 (5 bases). Trimming left V 3 bases short and J 7 bases short, with 14 bases between. Germline CDR1 KGHDR, CDR2 SFDVKD. This CDR3 contains 14 residues. In DNA, the CDR3 is TGTGCCACCAGTGATGAAGGGACGGTTTTTGGCTACACCTTC. Protein sequence: CATSDEGTVFGYTF.

This clonotype was recorded many times. This chain uses TRBV10-3 with TRBJ2-7; the match to TRBD1 covers 10 bases. Germline assignment: CDR1 ENHRY and CDR2 SYGVKD. V shed 6 bases, J shed 4 bases, and the junction held 6 bases outside the gene matches. This CDR3 region has 14 residues. In DNA form, the CDR3 reads TGTGCCATCAGCCTTGGACAGGGGGAATACGAGCAGTACTTC. Protein: CAISLGQGEYEQYF.

The CDR3 is CSASSGYPYYEQYF. CDR3 bases: TGCAGTGCTAGTTCAGGGTACCCATACTACGAGCAGTACTTC. V gene TRBV20-1 combines with J gene TRBJ2-7; perhaps TRBD1 as D (5 bases). The ends were cut back, 3 bases at V and 3 bases at J, with 15 bases in the middle. The CDR3 extends over 14 amino acids. Germline CDR1 DFQATT, CDR2 SNEGSKA (reference sequence).

The chain recombines TRBV29-1 with TRBJ2-5, with 7 bases matching TRBD2. The J call may be mistaken, given a closer DNA end match to TRBJ2-1. Germline loops: CDR1 SQVTM, CDR2 ANQGSEA. This CDR3 is 14 amino acids long. In DNA, the CDR3 is TGCAGCGTTTGCCTAGCGGATTTTTACAATGAGCAGTTCTTC. Residues: CSVCLADFYNEQFF.

This clonotype was picked up many times. The chain employs TRBV12-3 or TRBV12-4 and TRBJ2-1, with D possibly being TRBD2 (6 bases). The CDR3 is 15 residues long. The V end lost 6 bases, the J end lost 4 bases, and 16 bases lay between the germline ends. The CDR3 bases are TGTGCCAGCAGGAGGACCTCGGAGGGTTACAATGAGCAGTTCTTC. Translated: CASRRTSEGYNEQFF.

There are a few counts of this clonotype. V usage is TRBV25-1 and J usage is TRBJ2-6; D is possibly TRBD1 (6 bases). The germline V and J ends were trimmed by 1 base and 2 bases, with 12 bases remaining between them. Germline CDR1 MGHDK, CDR2 SYGVNS. The CDR3 sequence is 17 residues long. This chain's CDR3 is CASSELDSFPGANVLTF. CDR3 nucleotide sequence: TGTGCCAGCAGTGAATTGGACAGTTTCCCTGGGGCCAACGTCCTGACTTTC.

In this sample, this clonotype turned up many times. V is TRBV7-8 and J is TRBJ1-1; tentatively, D is TRBD1 (5 bases). There are 14 residues in the CDR3. The V end lost 3 bases, the J end lost 1 base, and 9 bases lay between the germline ends. The germline CDR1 and CDR2 sequences are SGHVS and FQNEAQ. The CDR3 loop is CASSLGRWNTEAFF. The CDR3 DNA reads as TGTGCCAGCAGCTTGGGACGGTGGAACACTGAAGCTTTCTTT.

This clonotype was detected ten times or more. The chain has TRBV29-1 and TRBJ1-5; TRBD1 matches at 7 bases. This CDR3 contains 13 residues. Trimming at V came to 4 bases and at J to 3 bases, leaving 3 bases not matched to a gene. The germline gives CDR1 SQVTM, CDR2 ANQGSEA. The CDR3 region has the DNA TGCAGCGTTGGACAGGGCAACAATCAGCCCCAGCATTTT. Translation gives CSVGQGNNQPQHF.

This clonotype was observed many times. The chain is built from TRBV4-2 and TRBJ1-2; D is ambiguous. V was shortened by 2 bases and J by 8 bases, with 12 bases between the two germline ends. The CDR3 runs to 13 residues. Germline V gives CDR1 LGHNA, CDR2 YNFKEQ. In DNA form, the CDR3 reads TGTGCCAGCAGCCAATTGGTGAGGTCGGGCTACACCTTC. The encoded protein is CASSQLVRSGYTF.

The J gene is TRBJ2-2, the V gene TRBV10-3; D unresolved. Germline assignment: CDR1 ENHRY and CDR2 SYGVKD. V gave up 0 bases and J gave up 1 base, with 9 bases separating them. There are 16 residues in the CDR3. The DNA for the CDR3 is TGTGCCATCAGTGAGTCCCCCGGCTGGAACACCGGGGAGCTGTTTTTT. Protein: CAISESPGWNTGELFF.

The genes are TRBV7-3 and TRBJ2-7; TRBD2 might be the D (6 bases). This CDR3 has 16 residues. The germline V gene has CDR1 SGHTA and CDR2 FQGTGA. The V and J ends lost 1 base and 3 bases respectively, with 16 bases between them. CDR3 sequence reads: CASSLSQVTGGYEQYF. The CDR3 DNA reads as TGTGCCAGCAGCTTAAGTCAGGTCACCGGGGGCTACGAGCAGTACTTC.

Comments on this clonotype: The final CDR3 position lacks the conserved phenylalanine or tryptophan, pointing to a likely read error. The V call is TRBV2, the J call TRBJ1-1; 7 positions agree with TRBD1. The CDR3 consists of 13 residues. V lost 8 bases to trimming and J lost 4 bases; unmatched junction nucleotides: 7. Germline V gene lookup returns CDR1 SNHLY and CDR2 FYNNEI. The CDR3 here is CASVGTASTEAFV. The CDR3 DNA reads TGTGCCAGCGTGGGGACAGCATCCACTGAAGCTTTCGTT.

Of note for this clonotype: The CDR3 does not end in the conserved phenylalanine or tryptophan, so this is likely a read error. The DNA is left out, because the CDR3 cannot be placed on it with certainty; the CDR3 is given as TCRdb lists it. The genes are TRBV7-6 and TRBJ2-7; the listed D gene, TRBD2, was not tested against the DNA. Ends included, the CDR3 has 8 residues. Germline CDR1 SGHVS, CDR2 FNYEAQ. The CDR3 region is CASSQLAG.

In its sample, this clonotype was seen many times. The V gene is TRBV28, the J gene TRBJ1-6; D remains ambiguous. The germline V and J ends were trimmed by 5 bases and 7 bases, with 6 bases remaining between them. The length of the CDR3 is 12 residues. Germline-derived CDR1 and CDR2 are MDHEN and SYDVKM. The CDR3 nucleotides are TGTGCCAGCAGTCATGGAAATTCACCCCTCCACTTT. As protein: CASSHGNSPLHF.

This clonotype was observed at least ten times. Here the CDR3 reads CAISGGSGNTIYF. The CDR3 DNA sequence: TGTGCCATCAGTGGAGGATCTGGAAACACCATATATTTT. The chain joins TRBV10-3 to TRBJ1-3; D not resolved. Deletions cut 4 bases from V and 1 base from J, with 5 bases between. The CDR3 has 13 residues. Germline CDR1 is ENHRY and CDR2 is SYGVKD.

The table lists this clonotype with many counts. The V call is TRBV6-1, the J call TRBJ2-5; 7 bases match TRBD1. V dropped 2 bases and J dropped 5; count of bases not matched to a gene: 8. The CDR3 extends over 15 amino acids. The germline CDR1 and CDR2 sequences are MNHNS and SASEGT. CDR3 protein: CASSEPDRVRETQYF. The CDR3 DNA sequence: TGTGCCAGCAGTGAACCCGACAGGGTAAGGGAGACCCAGTACTTC.

About this clonotype: The junction departs from the called germline gene at one end, perhaps through a read error. The chain recombines TRBV25-1 with TRBJ2-1, with 10 nucleotides matching TRBD1. The CDR3 sequence is 12 residues long. Germline V gene sequence: CDR1 MGHDK, CDR2 SYGVNS. This CDR3 reads CASGTGVGEQVF. The CDR3 DNA reads TGTGCCAGCGGGACAGGGGTAGGGGAGCAGGTCTTC.

The gene calls are TRBV10-3 and TRBJ2-1, with D uncertain. V dropped 8 bases and J dropped 0 bases, with 5 bases sitting between them. The CDR3 extends over 12 amino acids. Germline V CDR1 and CDR2: ENHRY, SYGVKD. CDR3 sequence: CAIGSSYNEQFF. The CDR3 coding sequence is TGTGCCATCGGTAGCTCCTACAATGAGCAGTTCTTC.

This clonotype occurred many times. The chain recombines TRBV2 with TRBJ2-7; TRBD1 matches 9 bases. CDR1 is SNHLY and CDR2 is FYNNEI in the germline V gene. The CDR3 extends over 15 amino acids. The junction had 13 bases not matched to a gene; V was cut back by 8 bases and J by 5 bases. Here the CDR3 DNA reads TGTGCCAGCGCCAAGCGACAGGGGGACCACGACGAGCAGTACTTC. It yields the protein CASAKRQGDHDEQYF.

With regard to this clonotype: A much larger clone sits a single nucleotide away, making a read error possible. The genes are TRBV20-1 and TRBJ1-2, with D perhaps matching TRBD1 (5 bases). The CDR3 totals 13 residues. Germline CDR1 is DFQATT and CDR2 is SNEGSKA (reference sequence). The CDR3 nucleotides read TGCAGTGCCCTCGGGGGAACCCTCTATGGCCACACCTTC. As protein: CSALGGTLYGHTF.

V gene TRBV5-5 combines with J gene TRBJ2-7, with D perhaps TRBD2 (5 bases). Germline CDR1 is SGHKS and CDR2 is YYEKEE (reference sequence). The CDR3 has 14 amino acids. V was pared by 4 bases and J by 2 bases, with 13 bases between. CDR3 amino acids: CASSPQEEAYEQYF. CDR3 coding DNA: TGTGCCAGCAGCCCGCAGGAGGAGGCCTACGAGCAGTACTTC. Variable domain in full (rest from reference TRBV5-5 and TRBJ2-7): DAGVTQSPTHLIKTRGQQVTLRCSPISGHKSVSWYQQVLGQGPQFIFQYYEKEERGRGNFPDRFSARQFPNYSSELNVNALLLGDSALYLCASSPQEEAYEQYFGPGTRLTVT.